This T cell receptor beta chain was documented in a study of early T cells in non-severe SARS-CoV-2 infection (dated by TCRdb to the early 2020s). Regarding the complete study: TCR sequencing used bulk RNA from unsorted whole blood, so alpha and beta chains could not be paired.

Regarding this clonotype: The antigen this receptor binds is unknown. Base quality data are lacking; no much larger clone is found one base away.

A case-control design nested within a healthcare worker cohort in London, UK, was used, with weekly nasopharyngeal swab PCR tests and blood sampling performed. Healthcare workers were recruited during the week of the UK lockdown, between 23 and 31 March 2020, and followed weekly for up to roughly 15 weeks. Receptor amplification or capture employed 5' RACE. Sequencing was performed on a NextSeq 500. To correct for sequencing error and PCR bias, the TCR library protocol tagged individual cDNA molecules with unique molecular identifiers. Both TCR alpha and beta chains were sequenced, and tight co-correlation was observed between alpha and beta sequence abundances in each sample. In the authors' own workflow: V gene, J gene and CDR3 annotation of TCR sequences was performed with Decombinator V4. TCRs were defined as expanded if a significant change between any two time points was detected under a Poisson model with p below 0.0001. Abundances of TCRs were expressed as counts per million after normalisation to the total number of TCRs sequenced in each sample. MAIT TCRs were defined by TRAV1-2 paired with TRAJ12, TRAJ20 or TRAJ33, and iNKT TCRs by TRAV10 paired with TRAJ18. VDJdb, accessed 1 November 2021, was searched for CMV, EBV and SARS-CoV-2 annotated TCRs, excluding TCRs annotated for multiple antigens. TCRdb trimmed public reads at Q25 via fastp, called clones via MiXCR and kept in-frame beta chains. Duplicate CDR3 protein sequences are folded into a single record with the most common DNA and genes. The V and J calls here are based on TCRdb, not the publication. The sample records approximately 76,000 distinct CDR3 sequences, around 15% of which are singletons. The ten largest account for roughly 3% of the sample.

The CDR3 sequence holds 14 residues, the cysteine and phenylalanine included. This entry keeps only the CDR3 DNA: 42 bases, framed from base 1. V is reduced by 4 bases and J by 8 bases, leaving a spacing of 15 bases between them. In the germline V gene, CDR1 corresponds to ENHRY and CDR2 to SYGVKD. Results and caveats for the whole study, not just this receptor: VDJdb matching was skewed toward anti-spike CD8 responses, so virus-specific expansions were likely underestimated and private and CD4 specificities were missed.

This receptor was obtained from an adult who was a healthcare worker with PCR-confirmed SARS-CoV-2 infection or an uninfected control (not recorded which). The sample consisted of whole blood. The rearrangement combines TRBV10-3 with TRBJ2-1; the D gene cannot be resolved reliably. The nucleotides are TGTGCCATCAGTGGGGCCTCCGTGGACCATGAGCAGTTCTTC. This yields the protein CAISGASVDHEQFF.